The rows below give T cell receptor beta chains drawn from one sample of a study of blood T cell repertoires in COVID-19. Assay: immunoSEQ multiplex PCR; the TCRdb copy retains only in-frame clones and omits some. The data hold around 100,000 clones, with more than 75% observed a single time. Sequencing input: peripheral blood. The receptor set was obtained from a human donor in a cohort sampled during active COVID-19. CDR3s include the opening cysteine and the closing phenylalanine or tryptophan. The D gene is left open where the match is weak. Part of the rows lack a size; the others show once, few, many or a class for expanded clones.

D gene: TRBD2
J gene: TRBJ2-4
clone size: .
V gene: TRBV13
CDR3 protein: CASSLDASGRKSKNIQYF
CDR3 DNA: TGTGCCAGCAGCTTAGATGCTAGCGGGAGGAAGAGCAAAAACATTCAGTACTTC

D gene: .
J gene: TRBJ1-1
clone size: .
V gene: TRBV29-1
CDR3 protein: CSAEGGITRTEAFF
CDR3 DNA: TGCAGCGCCGAGGGAGGTATCACGAGGACTGAAGCTTTCTTT

D gene: TRBD1
J gene: TRBJ2-3
clone size: .
V gene: TRBV5-4
CDR3 protein: CASSPWTGGTDTQYF
CDR3 DNA: TGTGCCAGCAGCCCTTGGACAGGGGGCACAGATACGCAGTATTTT

D gene: TRBD2
J gene: TRBJ2-7
clone size: .
V gene: TRBV7-2
CDR3 protein: CASSLGGSRSYEQYF
CDR3 DNA: TGTGCCAGCAGCTTAGGCGGGAGTAGGTCCTACGAGCAGTACTTC

D gene: TRBD1
J gene: TRBJ1-6
clone size: .
V gene: TRBV19
CDR3 protein: CASSMAVNRGQSSYNSPLHF
CDR3 DNA: TGTGCCAGTAGTATGGCCGTGAATCGGGGACAGAGCTCCTATAATTCACCCCTCCACTTT

D gene: TRBD1
J gene: TRBJ2-5
clone size: .
V gene: TRBV7-2
CDR3 protein: CASSRQGLETQYF
CDR3 DNA: TGTGCCAGCAGCCGACAGGGATTGGAGACCCAGTACTTC

D gene: .
J gene: TRBJ1-3
clone size: .
V gene: TRBV7-2
CDR3 protein: CASSQGPPGAGNTIYF
CDR3 DNA: TGTGCCAGCAGCCAGGGGCCCCCAGGGGCTGGAAACACCATATATTTT

D gene: .
J gene: TRBJ2-7
clone size: few
V gene: TRBV6-6
CDR3 protein: CASSYSPATGYEQYF
CDR3 DNA: TGTGCCAGCAGTTACTCTCCGGCGACGGGGTACGAGCAGTACTTC

D gene: TRBD2
J gene: TRBJ2-5
clone size: few
V gene: TRBV7-2
CDR3 protein: CASSLGLAGGQETQYF
CDR3 DNA: TGTGCCAGCAGCTTGGGACTAGCGGGGGGACAAGAGACCCAGTACTTC

D gene: .
J gene: TRBJ2-1
clone size: .
V gene: TRBV7-9
CDR3 protein: CASSLDGSYNEQFF
CDR3 DNA: TGTGCCAGCAGCTTAGACGGGAGCTACAATGAGCAGTTCTTC

D gene: TRBD2
J gene: TRBJ2-5
clone size: .
V gene: TRBV7-7
CDR3 protein: CASAPLAVQETQYF
CDR3 DNA: TGTGCTAGCGCTCCCCTAGCGGTCCAAGAGACCCAGTACTTC

D gene: .
J gene: TRBJ1-5
clone size: .
V gene: TRBV2
CDR3 protein: CASSEGGENNQPQHF
CDR3 DNA: TGTGCCAGCAGTGAAGGGGGAGAAAACAATCAGCCCCAGCATTTT

D gene: .
J gene: TRBJ1-4
clone size: once
V gene: TRBV2
CDR3 protein: CASSEVKGKEANEKLFF
CDR3 DNA: TGTGCCAGCAGTGAAGTGAAAGGGAAGGAGGCTAATGAAAAACTGTTTTTT

D gene: TRBD1
J gene: TRBJ1-4
clone size: few
V gene: TRBV18
CDR3 protein: CASSSQGTNEKLFF
CDR3 DNA: TGTGCCAGCTCGTCACAGGGGACTAATGAAAAACTGTTTTTT

D gene: .
J gene: TRBJ2-5
clone size: .
V gene: TRBV19
CDR3 protein: CASGPNRDWGDQTQYF
CDR3 DNA: TGTGCCAGCGGACCGAATCGGGACTGGGGAGACCAGACCCAGTACTTC

D gene: .
J gene: TRBJ1-2
clone size: .
V gene: TRBV21-1
CDR3 protein: CASSKGAAHYGYTF
CDR3 DNA: TGTGCCAGCAGCAAAGGGGCAGCTCACTATGGCTACACCTTC

D gene: TRBD1
J gene: TRBJ1-2
clone size: .
V gene: TRBV7-8
CDR3 protein: CASGSMGQGDYGYTF
CDR3 DNA: TGTGCCAGCGGCTCCATGGGACAGGGCGACTATGGCTACACCTTC

D gene: TRBD1
J gene: TRBJ1-2
clone size: once
V gene: TRBV7-9
CDR3 protein: CASSQKMTGGSWGYGYTF
CDR3 DNA: TGTGCCAGCAGCCAGAAAATGACAGGGGGCTCTTGGGGCTATGGCTACACCTTC

D gene: TRBD2
J gene: TRBJ2-5
clone size: .
V gene: TRBV6-5
CDR3 protein: CASSYRLASPQETQYF
CDR3 DNA: TGTGCCAGCAGTTACAGACTAGCTTCTCCCCAAGAGACCCAGTACTTC

D gene: .
J gene: TRBJ1-5
clone size: .
V gene: TRBV10-3
CDR3 protein: CAISESTIGDQPQHF
CDR3 DNA: TGTGCCATCAGTGAGTCGACGATAGGGGATCAGCCCCAGCATTTT

D gene: .
J gene: TRBJ2-6
clone size: many
V gene: TRBV7-9
CDR3 protein: CASSPGSGANVLTF
CDR3 DNA: TGTGCCAGCAGCCCAGGGTCTGGGGCCAACGTCCTGACTTTC

D gene: TRBD2
J gene: TRBJ2-7
clone size: .
V gene: TRBV5-4
CDR3 protein: CASSWGLAGEYEQYF
CDR3 DNA: TGTGCCAGCAGCTGGGGACTAGCGGGAGAATACGAGCAGTACTTC

D gene: TRBD1
J gene: TRBJ1-1
clone size: .
V gene: TRBV18
CDR3 protein: CASSSTGAGNTEAFF
CDR3 DNA: TGTGCCAGCTCGTCTACAGGGGCGGGGAACACTGAAGCTTTCTTT

D gene: .
J gene: TRBJ1-2
clone size: .
V gene: TRBV5-4
CDR3 protein: CASSPRTGHPYGYTF
CDR3 DNA: TGTGCCAGCAGCCCCCGCACAGGGCATCCCTATGGCTACACCTTC

D gene: .
J gene: TRBJ1-2
clone size: .
V gene: TRBV10-3
CDR3 protein: CAIRGQTGYTF
CDR3 DNA: TGTGCCATCAGGGGACAAACTGGCTACACCTTC

D gene: TRBD2
J gene: TRBJ2-1
clone size: .
V gene: TRBV6-6
CDR3 protein: CAAETSGLGKQFF
CDR3 DNA: TGTGCCGCGGAGACTAGCGGACTCGGGAAGCAGTTCTTC

D gene: TRBD1
J gene: TRBJ1-5
clone size: .
V gene: TRBV7-9
CDR3 protein: CASSFSRQGVEQPQHF
CDR3 DNA: TGTGCCAGCAGCTTCTCCCGACAGGGGGTAGAACAGCCCCAGCATTTT

D gene: .
J gene: TRBJ1-2
clone size: .
V gene: TRBV4-1
CDR3 protein: CASSQVDRTYGYTF
CDR3 DNA: TGCGCCAGCAGCCAAGTAGACAGGACCTATGGCTACACCTTC

D gene: TRBD2
J gene: TRBJ2-1
clone size: .
V gene: TRBV6-1
CDR3 protein: CASSEVWLAGGNEQFF
CDR3 DNA: TGTGCCAGCAGTGAAGTGTGGCTAGCGGGGGGCAATGAGCAGTTCTTC

D gene: .
J gene: TRBJ1-5
clone size: .
V gene: TRBV6-2/TRBV6-3
CDR3 protein: CASSPPTRTGNQPQHF
CDR3 DNA: TGTGCCAGCAGCCCCCCGACAAGAACGGGCAATCAGCCCCAGCATTTT

D gene: .
J gene: TRBJ1-3
clone size: .
V gene: TRBV9
CDR3 protein: CASSADAGKTGNTIYF
CDR3 DNA: TGTGCCAGCAGCGCAGACGCAGGGAAAACTGGAAACACCATATATTTT

D gene: .
J gene: TRBJ2-7
clone size: once
V gene: TRBV10-3
CDR3 protein: CAIRAGSAYEQYF
CDR3 DNA: TGTGCCATCAGGGCGGGGTCTGCCTACGAGCAGTACTTC

D gene: .
J gene: TRBJ2-5
clone size: .
V gene: TRBV11-3
CDR3 protein: CASSQGQKETQYF
CDR3 DNA: TGTGCCAGCAGCCAAGGACAGAAAGAGACCCAGTACTTC

D gene: TRBD1
J gene: TRBJ1-2
clone size: .
V gene: TRBV10-2
CDR3 protein: CATSEGQGRGYTF
CDR3 DNA: TGCGCCACCTCAGAGGGACAGGGCCGTGGCTACACCTTC

D gene: .
J gene: TRBJ1-5
clone size: .
V gene: TRBV7-8
CDR3 protein: CASSLLQATGPQHF
CDR3 DNA: TGTGCCAGCAGCTTGTTACAGGCCACTGGGCCCCAGCATTTT

D gene: .
J gene: TRBJ1-1
clone size: medium-sized
V gene: TRBV20-1
CDR3 protein: CSASRWEGSGTEAFF
CDR3 DNA: TGCAGTGCTAGTCGGTGGGAGGGATCGGGCACTGAAGCTTTCTTT

D gene: .
J gene: TRBJ1-6
clone size: once
V gene: TRBV6-1
CDR3 protein: CASSEAAGHNSPLHF
CDR3 DNA: TGTGCCAGCAGTGAAGCGGCAGGGCATAATTCACCCCTCCACTTT

D gene: .
J gene: TRBJ2-1
clone size: .
V gene: TRBV20-1
CDR3 protein: CSARRGTSLFF
CDR3 DNA: TGCAGTGCTAGACGTGGGACATCGCTGTTCTTC

D gene: TRBD2
J gene: TRBJ2-1
clone size: .
V gene: TRBV13
CDR3 protein: CASSPAPSGAYNEQFF
CDR3 DNA: TGTGCCAGCAGCCCCGCCCCCAGCGGGGCCTACAATGAGCAGTTCTTC

D gene: .
J gene: TRBJ1-2
clone size: .
V gene: TRBV3-1/TRBV3-2
CDR3 protein: CASPPEVTYGYTF
CDR3 DNA: TGTGCCAGCCCGCCGGAGGTGACTTATGGCTACACCTTC

D gene: TRBD1
J gene: TRBJ1-4
clone size: .
V gene: TRBV5-8
CDR3 protein: CASSLGDRGPYDEKLFF
CDR3 DNA: TGTGCCAGCAGCTTGGGGGACAGGGGGCCATACGATGAAAAACTGTTTTTT

D gene: TRBD2
J gene: TRBJ2-3
clone size: .
V gene: TRBV5-4
CDR3 protein: CASSIPGLAPDTQYF
CDR3 DNA: TGTGCCAGCAGCATTCCGGGACTAGCCCCAGATACGCAGTATTTT

D gene: TRBD2
J gene: TRBJ2-3
clone size: .
V gene: TRBV7-2
CDR3 protein: CASSLLSGGSTDTQYF
CDR3 DNA: TGTGCCAGCAGCTTATTATCGGGGGGGAGCACAGATACGCAGTATTTT

D gene: TRBD2
J gene: TRBJ2-7
clone size: .
V gene: TRBV30
CDR3 protein: CAWTPFGRESSYEQYF
CDR3 DNA: TGTGCCTGGACCCCTTTCGGGCGGGAGAGCTCCTACGAGCAGTACTTC

D gene: .
J gene: TRBJ1-1
clone size: .
V gene: TRBV9
CDR3 protein: CASSVVQANTEAFF
CDR3 DNA: TGTGCCAGCAGCGTAGTCCAGGCGAACACTGAAGCTTTCTTT

D gene: TRBD1
J gene: TRBJ2-5
clone size: once
V gene: TRBV19
CDR3 protein: CATADRGGQETQYF
CDR3 DNA: TGTGCCACAGCGGACAGGGGAGGCCAAGAGACCCAGTACTTC

D gene: .
J gene: TRBJ2-1
clone size: .
V gene: TRBV15
CDR3 protein: CATSLFYYNEQFF
CDR3 DNA: TGTGCCACCAGCCTTTTCTACTACAATGAGCAGTTCTTC

D gene: .
J gene: TRBJ2-2
clone size: .
V gene: TRBV19
CDR3 protein: CASSIDRVSGELFF
CDR3 DNA: TGTGCCAGTAGTATAGACAGGGTCTCCGGGGAGCTGTTTTTT

D gene: TRBD1
J gene: TRBJ2-5
clone size: .
V gene: TRBV5-1
CDR3 protein: CASSFTTGGETQYF
CDR3 DNA: TGCGCCAGCAGCTTTACTACAGGGGGGGAGACCCAGTACTTC

D gene: .
J gene: TRBJ2-7
clone size: .
V gene: TRBV6-5
CDR3 protein: CASIPVGLVGEQYF
CDR3 DNA: TGTGCCAGCATCCCCGTGGGGCTGGTCGGGGAGCAGTACTTC

D gene: .
J gene: TRBJ2-5
clone size: few
V gene: TRBV28
CDR3 protein: CASSLRGTETQYF
CDR3 DNA: TGTGCCAGCAGTTTACGAGGAACAGAGACCCAGTACTTC

D gene: .
J gene: TRBJ1-2
clone size: few
V gene: TRBV6-5
CDR3 protein: CASSYAWGATPYGYTF
CDR3 DNA: TGTGCCAGCAGTTACGCGTGGGGCGCGACGCCCTATGGCTACACCTTC

D gene: .
J gene: TRBJ1-2
clone size: .
V gene: TRBV29-1
CDR3 protein: CSVESGYGYTF
CDR3 DNA: TGCAGCGTTGAATCGGGCTATGGCTACACCTTC

D gene: .
J gene: TRBJ2-7
clone size: .
V gene: TRBV7-2
CDR3 protein: CASSPSSYEQYF
CDR3 DNA: TGTGCCAGCAGCCCGAGCTCCTACGAGCAGTACTTC

D gene: .
J gene: TRBJ1-2
clone size: .
V gene: TRBV12-3/TRBV12-4
CDR3 protein: CASSLVASYGYTF
CDR3 DNA: TGTGCCAGCAGTTTAGTAGCAAGTTATGGCTACACCTTC

D gene: TRBD2
J gene: TRBJ2-3
clone size: .
V gene: TRBV7-2
CDR3 protein: CASSLSGGLTDTQYF
CDR3 DNA: TGTGCCAGCAGCTTGAGCGGGGGGCTCACAGATACGCAGTATTTT

D gene: TRBD2
J gene: TRBJ2-7
clone size: .
V gene: TRBV7-2
CDR3 protein: CASSFKRDSSYEQYF
CDR3 DNA: TGTGCCAGCAGCTTCAAGCGGGATAGCTCCTACGAGCAGTACTTC

D gene: TRBD1
J gene: TRBJ1-1
clone size: .
V gene: TRBV27
CDR3 protein: CASSVTGALNTEAFF
CDR3 DNA: TGTGCCAGCAGTGTAACAGGGGCCCTGAACACTGAAGCTTTCTTT

D gene: .
J gene: TRBJ2-7
clone size: few
V gene: TRBV29-1
CDR3 protein: CSADGVSGYEQYF
CDR3 DNA: TGCAGCGCCGACGGGGTCTCTGGCTACGAGCAGTACTTC

D gene: TRBD2
J gene: TRBJ2-5
clone size: .
V gene: TRBV11-2
CDR3 protein: CASSFWGGETQYF
CDR3 DNA: TGTGCCAGCAGCTTTTGGGGGGGTGAGACCCAGTACTTC